The 14 T cell receptor beta chains below all came from one sample that was sequenced in a study of CD8 T cells in Susac syndrome. When the RNA was reverse transcribed, random hexamers were used with an input of about 0.45 to 1 ug. MiXCR, applied by TCRdb to the immunoSEQ multiplex PCR reads, yields one record per CDR3 protein. Here the sample spans just under 95,000 distinct CDR3 sequences, around 94% being singletons. Material: CD4+ T cells from PBMCs. These receptors originate from a human donor with Susac syndrome.

This chain uses TRBV15 with TRBJ2-7; 9 bases are shared with TRBD1. The CDR3 covers 17 residues. V trimming: 3 bases; J trimming: 7 bases; junction bases outside the gene matches: 16. Germline values: CDR1 LNHNV, CDR2 YYDKDF (reference sequence). The CDR3 here is CATSSNTPGQGPNEQYF. The CDR3 nucleotides read TGTGCCACCAGCAGTAACACACCGGGACAGGGACCGAATGAGCAGTACTTC.

This chain uses TRBV15 with TRBJ2-5, with 10 positions matching TRBD2. The CDR3 is made up of 16 amino acids. V dropped 4 bases and J dropped 4; count of bases not matched to a gene: 9. Per the germline V gene, CDR1 is LNHNV and CDR2 is YYDKDF (reference sequence). CDR3: CATSIPSGGALETQYF. CDR3 nucleotide sequence: TGTGCCACCAGCATCCCCAGCGGGGGGGCCTTAGAGACCCAGTACTTC.

The chain is built from TRBV6-4 and TRBJ2-1; no definite D call. Germline CDR1 MRHNA, CDR2 SNTAGT. V lost 3 bases, J lost 4 bases, and 13 bases lay in between. The CDR3 extends over 15 amino acids. Here the CDR3 DNA reads TGTGCCAGCAGTGAGTCGGGCGTCCCATACAATGAGCAGTTCTTC. Translation gives CASSESGVPYNEQFF.

The chain uses TRBV5-1 and TRBJ1-6; 9 bases are a match to TRBD1. CDR3 length: 15 residues. In germline, CDR1 is SGHRS, CDR2 YFSETQ. V lost 0 bases and J lost 8; bases outside the gene matches: 3. The CDR3 DNA reads as TGCGCCAGCAGCTTGGAACAGGGGGCGGATTCACCCCTCCACTTT. This sequence encodes CASSLEQGADSPLHF.

This clonotype was recorded only once. The rearrangement uses TRBV7-2 and TRBJ2-7, with TRBD2 matching 14 bases. V shed 6 bases, J shed 5 bases, and the junction held 3 bases outside the gene matches. Germline CDR1 is SGHTA and CDR2 is FQGNSA. The CDR3 sequence is 14 residues long. The CDR3 is CASRPGLAGDEQYF. CDR3 in DNA: TGTGCCAGCAGGCCGGGACTAGCGGGGGACGAGCAGTACTTC.

The V gene is TRBV7-8, the J gene TRBJ2-6; the match to TRBD1 covers 7 bases. V was clipped by 5 bases and J by 0 bases; unmatched bases: 7. This CDR3 region has 17 residues. Germline V lookup: CDR1 SGHVS, CDR2 FQNEAQ. In DNA form, the CDR3 reads TGTGCCAGCAGCGGACCGGGACAGAACTCTGGGGCCAACGTCCTGACTTTC. It specifies CASSGPGQNSGANVLTF.

The V gene is TRBV5-6, the J gene TRBJ2-2; D possibly corresponds to TRBD1 (6 bases). CDR3 length: 12 residues. Germline V gene data show CDR1 as SGHDT and CDR2 as YYEEEE. Trimming stripped 4 bases from V and 6 bases from J, with 7 bases between. DNA of the CDR3: TGTGCCAGCAGCCGGACAGCCGGGGAGCTGTTTTTT. It codes for CASSRTAGELFF.

This chain connects TRBV9 to TRBJ2-1; no definite D call. Trimming took off 4 bases at V and 10 bases at J, with 12 bases between the two ends. Germline lookup yields CDR1 SGDLS and CDR2 YYNGEE. The CDR3 has 12 residues. The chain's CDR3 is CASSTDPREQFF. The CDR3 region has the DNA TGTGCCAGCAGCACGGACCCCCGAGAGCAGTTCTTC.

The V and J genes are TRBV4-1 and TRBJ2-1; 11 nucleotides line up with TRBD1. Germline assignment: CDR1 MGHRA and CDR2 YSYEKL. V lost 2 bases and J lost 6; bases outside the gene matches: 3. The CDR3 loop spans 15 amino acids. CDR3 coding DNA: TGCGCCAGCAGCCAAACCGGGACAGGGGGCAATGAGCAGTTCTTC. Its translation: CASSQTGTGGNEQFF.

This clonotype was seen a single time. The chain links TRBV7-3 to TRBJ2-1; TRBD1 matches at 7 bases. The CDR3 is 14 amino acids. Germline V gene lookup returns CDR1 SGHTA and CDR2 FQGTGA. Trimming took 5 bases from V and 8 from J; bases not matched to a gene: 9. The CDR3 loop is CASSPQTGVDEQFF. The CDR3 DNA is TGTGCCAGCAGCCCGCAAACAGGGGTTGATGAGCAGTTCTTC.

The count of this clonotype is one. The gene calls are TRBV14 and TRBJ1-4; 7 positions match TRBD1. Per the germline V gene, CDR1 is SGHDN and CDR2 is FVKESK. The CDR3 totals 15 residues. The ends lost 3 bases at V and 8 bases at J; junction bases unmatched: 9. DNA of the CDR3: TGTGCCAGCAGCCAGCCGACAGGGTTCGGAGAAAAACTGTTTTTT. It is translated as CASSQPTGFGEKLFF.

This clonotype has only one observation. J is TRBJ2-2 and V is TRBV25-1; tentative D call: TRBD2 (5 bases). CDR3 size: 14 residues. CDR1 and CDR2 (germline): MGHDK, SYGVNS. As DNA, the CDR3 is TGTGCGACCGCAAGAGGGACGAACACCGGGGAGCTGTTTTTT. This translates into CATARGTNTGELFF.

In the case of this clonotype: An end of the junction differs from the germline gene, which may be a read error. This chain joins TRBV3-1 and TRBJ2-1; D may be TRBD2 (6 bases). The germline gives CDR1 LGHDT, CDR2 YNNKEL (reference sequence). This CDR3 is built from 13 residues. The CDR3: CASSRRGGVPKIF. The DNA for the CDR3 is TGTGCCAGCAGCCGACGGGGCGGGGTTCCTAAGATCTTC.

The chain carries TRBV30 and TRBJ1-5; D remains unclear. The length of the CDR3 is 16 residues. Germline CDR1 GTSNPN, CDR2 SVGIG (reference sequence). The germline V and J ends were trimmed by 0 bases and 7 bases, with 19 bases remaining between them. CDR3 sequence reads: CAWSVPREKVGQPQHF. In DNA, the CDR3 is TGTGCCTGGAGTGTACCTCGGGAGAAGGTTGGGCAGCCCCAGCATTTT.